The source of this TCR beta chain is a study of patients and donors after allogeneic stem cell transplantation. The CDR3 spans 16 residues. CDR1 is SGHRS and CDR2 is YFSETQ in the germline V gene. Trimming cost V 1 base and J 5 bases; bases outside gene matches: 6. TCRdb re-called the RT-PCR reads through MiXCR, storing one row per CDR3 protein. Of about 410,000 distinct CDR3 sequences listed, 16% are singletons. The sequence derives from a human donor who was either an allogeneic HSCT recipient or a stem cell or donor lymphocyte infusion donor (not recorded which). It is not recorded whose cells these are; they may come from a transplant donor. Specimen: blood, either unsorted or a sorted T cell fraction (not recorded which). V gene TRBV5-1 combines with J gene TRBJ2-3; TRBD2 aligns across 11 bases. CDR3 residues: CASSLMASGRQDTQYF. In DNA, the CDR3 is TGCGCCAGCAGCTTGATGGCTAGCGGGAGGCAAGATACGCAGTATTTT.